This TCR beta chain was identified in a study of Ad26.COV2.S vaccination and SARS-CoV-2 variants. V was clipped by 2 bases and J by 4 bases, with 9 bases between them. This CDR3 has 15 residues. Germline V gene sequence: CDR1 MNHEY, CDR2 SVGEGT. Treatment denoted: some 20 received Ad26.COV2.S at low or high dose, single or two shots; about 5 received placebo; per-sample allocation not given. Samples analyzed were those drawn on day 63 after the first vaccine or placebo injection. Profiling relied on immunoSEQ multiplex PCR, and the TCRdb table lists in-frame clones only, not all of them. The sample yields more than 400,000 clones, over 80% seen once.

This material consisted of peripheral blood, taken in a trial of Ad26.COV2.S vaccine versus placebo. The V and J genes are TRBV6-2 or TRBV6-3 and TRBJ2-6; perhaps TRBD1 as D (6 bases). The receptor's source is a person between 18 and 65 years old who received the Ad26.COV2.S COVID-19 vaccine or a placebo. CDR3 residues: CASSYGGQGANVLTF. In DNA form, the CDR3 reads TGTGCCAGCAGTTACGGAGGACAGGGGGCCAACGTCCTGACTTTC.